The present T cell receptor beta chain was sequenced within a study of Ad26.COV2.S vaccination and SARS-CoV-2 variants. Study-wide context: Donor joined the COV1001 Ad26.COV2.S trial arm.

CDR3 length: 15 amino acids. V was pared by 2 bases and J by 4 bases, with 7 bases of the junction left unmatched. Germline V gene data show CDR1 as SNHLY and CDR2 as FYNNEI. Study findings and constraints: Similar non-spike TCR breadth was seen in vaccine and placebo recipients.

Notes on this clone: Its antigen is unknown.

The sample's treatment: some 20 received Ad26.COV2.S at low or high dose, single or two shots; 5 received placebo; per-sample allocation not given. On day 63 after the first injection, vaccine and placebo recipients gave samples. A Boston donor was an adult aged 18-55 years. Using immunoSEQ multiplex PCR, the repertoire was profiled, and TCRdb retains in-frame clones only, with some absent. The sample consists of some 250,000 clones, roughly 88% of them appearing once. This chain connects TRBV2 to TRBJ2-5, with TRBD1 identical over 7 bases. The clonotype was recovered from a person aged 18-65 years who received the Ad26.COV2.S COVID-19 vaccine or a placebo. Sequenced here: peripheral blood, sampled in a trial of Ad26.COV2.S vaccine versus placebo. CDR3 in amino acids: CASSEIGQEGETQYF. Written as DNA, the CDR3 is TGTGCCAGCAGTGAAATCGGACAGGAAGGAGAGACCCAGTACTTC.